This T cell receptor (beta chain) derives from a study of blood T cell repertoires in COVID-19 (dated by TCRdb to about 2020). As for the study more broadly: The collaborator samples originated in the United States, Italy and Spain and spanned the acute and convalescent phases of COVID-19. The sample metadata nearly always contained a de-identified subject ID, COVID-19 status, age in years and sex. The material from the prospective study consisted of cDNA or gDNA derived from T cells, B-cell-depleted T cells, or PBMCs. The dataset comprised deeply sampled blood TCRbeta repertoires from subjects exposed to, actively infected with, or recovered from COVID-19. Samples came from the ongoing ImmuneRACE study (first 160 participants) plus 1,254 subjects from 6 global collaborators. A freely available public database, intended as a resource for researchers studying the immune response to SARS-CoV-2, is where the repertoires were released. HLA class I and class II types, where available, came from metadata supplied by the sample provider rather than from assay-based typing.

Reading from cysteine to phenylalanine, the CDR3 counts 14 amino acids. The only DNA kept is the CDR3, 42 bases in frame from the first base. Cut back by 4 bases and 4 bases, the V and J ends lie 13 bases apart. Sequences LNHDA (CDR1) and SQIVND (CDR2) are obtained from the germline V gene (reference sequence). Collaborating institutions collected whole blood in K2EDTA tubes following their own protocols. Collaborator samples were shipped for TCRbeta analysis as frozen whole blood, isolated PBMCs, or DNA extracted from either sample type. On this clone itself: Its antigen specificity is not known. No base-level quality is on record; no much larger clone is a single base apart.

TCRbeta CDR3 regions were amplified from genomic DNA using the immunoSEQ Assay, a bias-controlled multiplex PCR. For the original study's pipeline: Within the assay, amplification of reference gene primers was used to estimate how many nucleated cells each sample contained. To quantify the absolute abundance of each unique TCRbeta CDR3 rearrangement, sequence reads were collapsed and filtered. Productive Simpson clonality was computed per sample as the square root of Simpson's diversity index over productive rearrangements. TCRdb took this table from immuneACCESS and kept in-frame rearrangements with V and J called. Such tables lack part of the clones; where checked against another copy, unresolved V genes explain under half of the gap, and the rest is unexplained. Clone size and V and J calls were adopted from that table, with D and trimming inferred from the DNA. The sample data list roughly 53,000 clones, and over 75% of these were observed just once. The biggest ten clones account for around 28% of the sample.

General findings and caveats noted by the study authors: How much clinical and demographic metadata was included differed by source and by participant, and the metadata was provided uncurated.

The material sequenced was peripheral blood. This sequence originates from a human donor in a cohort sampled during active COVID-19. The rearranged chain carries TRBV19 and TRBJ1-1, with a tentative D gene TRBD1 over 6 matching bases. The nucleotide sequence is TGTGCCAGTAGTAATCGGGGGGCGGGCACTGAAGCTTTCTTT. This encodes CASSNRGAGTEAFF.